Described below is a single T cell receptor (beta chain) sequence and its context. The CDR3 loop spans 14 amino acids. The germline V gene encodes CDR1 LNHDA and CDR2 SQIVND (reference sequence). Trimming removed 3 bases at V and 5 bases at J, with 11 bases between. The sample is drawn from a study of blood T cell repertoires in COVID-19. Clones were sequenced by immunoSEQ multiplex PCR, and TCRdb holds only the in-frame ones, with some missing. The sample has 75,000 to 100,000 clones, about 83% seen once. The chain carries TRBV19 and TRBJ1-5; D not certain. The sequence came from a human donor in a cohort sampled during active COVID-19. The sample comprised peripheral blood. For the CDR3, the DNA is TGTGCCAGTAGTATCGGCCAGCGGTATCAGCCCCAGCATTTT. It codes for CASSIGQRYQPQHF.